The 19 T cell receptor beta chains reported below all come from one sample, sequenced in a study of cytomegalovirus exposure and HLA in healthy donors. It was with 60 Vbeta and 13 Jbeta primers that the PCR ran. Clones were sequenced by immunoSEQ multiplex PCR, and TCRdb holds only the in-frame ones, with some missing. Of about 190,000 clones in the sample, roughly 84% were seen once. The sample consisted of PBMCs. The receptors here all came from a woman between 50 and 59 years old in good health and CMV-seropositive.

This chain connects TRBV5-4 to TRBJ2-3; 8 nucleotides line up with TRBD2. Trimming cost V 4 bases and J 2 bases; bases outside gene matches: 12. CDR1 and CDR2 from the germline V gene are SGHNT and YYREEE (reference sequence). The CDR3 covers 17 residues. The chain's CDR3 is CASSNGGSGGPTDTQYF. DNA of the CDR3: TGTGCCAGCAGCAACGGGGGGAGCGGGGGACCCACAGATACGCAGTATTTT.

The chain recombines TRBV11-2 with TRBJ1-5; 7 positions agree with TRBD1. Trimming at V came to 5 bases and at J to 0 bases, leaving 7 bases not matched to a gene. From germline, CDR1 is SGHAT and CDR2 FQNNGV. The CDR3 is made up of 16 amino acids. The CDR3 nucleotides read TGTGCCAGCAGCCTACAGGGGTCCTATAGCAATCAGCCCCAGCATTTT. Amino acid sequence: CASSLQGSYSNQPQHF. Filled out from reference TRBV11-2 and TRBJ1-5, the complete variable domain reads EAGVAQSPRYKIIEKRQSVAFWCNPISGHATLYWYQQILGQGPKLLIQFQNNGVVDDSQLPKDRFSAERLKGVDSTLKIQPAKLEDSAVYLCASSLQGSYSNQPQHFGDGTRLSIL.

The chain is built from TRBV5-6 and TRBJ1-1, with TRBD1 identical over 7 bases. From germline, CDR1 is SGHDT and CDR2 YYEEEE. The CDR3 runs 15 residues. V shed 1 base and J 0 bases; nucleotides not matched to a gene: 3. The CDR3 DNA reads TGTGCCAGCAGCTTGTCGGGACAGCTGAACACTGAAGCTTTCTTT. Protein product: CASSLSGQLNTEAFF.

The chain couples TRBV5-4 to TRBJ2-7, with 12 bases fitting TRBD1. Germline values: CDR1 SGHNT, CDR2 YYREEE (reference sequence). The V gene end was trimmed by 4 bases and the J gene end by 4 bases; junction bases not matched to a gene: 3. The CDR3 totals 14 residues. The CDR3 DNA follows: TGTGCCAGCAGCCCGGGACAGGGGGCGTACGAGCAGTACTTC. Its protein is CASSPGQGAYEQYF.

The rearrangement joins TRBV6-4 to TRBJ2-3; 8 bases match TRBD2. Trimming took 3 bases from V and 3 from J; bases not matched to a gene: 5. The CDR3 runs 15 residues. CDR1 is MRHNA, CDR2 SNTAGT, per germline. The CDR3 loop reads CASSEARGATDTQYF. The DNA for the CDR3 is TGTGCCAGCAGTGAAGCGCGGGGGGCGACAGATACGCAGTATTTT.

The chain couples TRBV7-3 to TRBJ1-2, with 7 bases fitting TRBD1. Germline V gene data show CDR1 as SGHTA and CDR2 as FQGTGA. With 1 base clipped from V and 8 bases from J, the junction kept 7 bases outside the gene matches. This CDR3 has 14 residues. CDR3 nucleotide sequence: TGTGCCAGCAGCTTAATTAAGACAGGGCAGGGCTACACCTTC. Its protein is CASSLIKTGQGYTF.

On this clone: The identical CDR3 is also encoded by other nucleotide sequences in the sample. This CDR3 is CASSLDRVNTIYF. In DNA, the CDR3 is TGTGCCAGCAGCCTTGACAGGGTTAACACCATATATTTT. The J gene is TRBJ1-3, the V gene TRBV7-2; 7 nucleotides align to TRBD1. The CDR3 loop spans 13 amino acids. V was pared by 5 bases and J by 7 bases, with 5 bases of the junction left unmatched. Looked up from germline, CDR1 is SGHTA and CDR2 is FQGNSA.

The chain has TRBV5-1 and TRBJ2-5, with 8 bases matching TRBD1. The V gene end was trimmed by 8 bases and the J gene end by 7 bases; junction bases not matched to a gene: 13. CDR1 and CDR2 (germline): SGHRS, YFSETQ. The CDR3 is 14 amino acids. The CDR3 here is CASSLDRDEPTQYF. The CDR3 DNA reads TGCGCCAGTTCTCTGGACAGGGATGAGCCGACCCAGTACTTC. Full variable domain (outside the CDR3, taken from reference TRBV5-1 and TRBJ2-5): KAGVTQTPRYLIKTRGQQVTLSCSPISGHRSVSWYQQTPGQGLQFLFEYFSETQRNKGNFPGRFSGRQFSNSRSEMNVSTLELGDSALYLCASSLDRDEPTQYFGPGTRLLVL.

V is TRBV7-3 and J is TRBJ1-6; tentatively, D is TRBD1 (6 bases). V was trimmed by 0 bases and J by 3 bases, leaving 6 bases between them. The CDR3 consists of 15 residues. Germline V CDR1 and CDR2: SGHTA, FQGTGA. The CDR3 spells CASSLTGHYNSPLHF. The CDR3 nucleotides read TGTGCCAGCAGCTTAACGGGACACTATAATTCACCCCTCCACTTT.

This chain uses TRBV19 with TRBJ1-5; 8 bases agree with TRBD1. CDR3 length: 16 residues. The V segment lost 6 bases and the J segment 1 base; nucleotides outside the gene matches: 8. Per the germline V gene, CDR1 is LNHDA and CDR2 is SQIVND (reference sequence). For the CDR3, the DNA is TGTGCCAGTAGCCTCCGTACAGGGGGAAGCAATCAGCCCCAGCATTTT. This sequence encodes CASSLRTGGSNQPQHF. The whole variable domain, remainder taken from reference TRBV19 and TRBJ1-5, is DGGITQSPKYLFRKEGQNVTLSCEQNLNHDAMYWYRQDPGQGLRLIYYSQIVNDFQKGDIAEGYSVSREKKESFPLTVTSAQKNPTAFYLCASSLRTGGSNQPQHFGDGTRLSIL.

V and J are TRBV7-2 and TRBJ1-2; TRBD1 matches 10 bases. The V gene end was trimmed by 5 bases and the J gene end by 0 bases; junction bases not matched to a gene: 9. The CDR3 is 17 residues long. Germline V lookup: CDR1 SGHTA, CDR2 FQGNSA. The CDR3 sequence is CASSTQDRGSSNYGYTF. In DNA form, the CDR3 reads TGTGCCAGCAGCACTCAGGACAGGGGGTCCTCTAACTATGGCTACACCTTC. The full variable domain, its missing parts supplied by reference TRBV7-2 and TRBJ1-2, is GAGVSQSPSNKVTEKGKDVELRCDPISGHTALYWYRQSLGQGLEFLIYFQGNSAPDKSGLPSDRFSAERTGGSVSTLTIQRTQQEDSAVYLCASSTQDRGSSNYGYTFGSGTRLTVV.

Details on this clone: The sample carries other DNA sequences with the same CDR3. The CDR3 nucleotides are TGTGCCAGCAGCTTTGGGACAGGGGAGGCCGGGGAGCTGTTTTTT. As protein: CASSFGTGEAGELFF. This chain joins TRBV5-6 and TRBJ2-2; 10 bases are shared with TRBD1. The CDR3 consists of 15 residues. After removal of 2 bases from V and 6 bases from J, the junction contained 4 bases not matched to a gene. In germline, CDR1 is SGHDT, CDR2 YYEEEE. The full variable domain, completed using reference TRBV5-6 and TRBJ2-2, is DAGVTQSPTHLIKTRGQQVTLRCSPKSGHDTVSWYQQALGQGPQFIFQYYEEEERQRGNFPDRFSGHQFPNYSSELNVNALLLGDSALYLCASSFGTGEAGELFFGEGSRLTVL.

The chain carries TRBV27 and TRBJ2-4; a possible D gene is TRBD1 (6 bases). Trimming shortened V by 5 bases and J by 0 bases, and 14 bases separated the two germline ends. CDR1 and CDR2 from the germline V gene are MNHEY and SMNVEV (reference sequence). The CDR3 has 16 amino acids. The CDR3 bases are TGTGCCAGCAGTCCTGGACAGATTATAGCCAAAAACATTCAGTACTTC. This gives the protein CASSPGQIIAKNIQYF.

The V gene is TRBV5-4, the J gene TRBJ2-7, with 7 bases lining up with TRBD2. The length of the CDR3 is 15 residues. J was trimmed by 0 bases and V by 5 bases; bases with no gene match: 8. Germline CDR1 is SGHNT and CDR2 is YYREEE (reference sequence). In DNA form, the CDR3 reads TGTGCCAGCAGTTCAGCGGGGAAGGCCTCCTACGAGCAGTACTTC. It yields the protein CASSSAGKASYEQYF.

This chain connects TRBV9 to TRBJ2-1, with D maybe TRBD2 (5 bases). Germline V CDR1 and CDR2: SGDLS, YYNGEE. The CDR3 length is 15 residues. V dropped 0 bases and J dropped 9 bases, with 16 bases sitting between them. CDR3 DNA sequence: TGTGCCAGCAGCGTAGGGTTCGGGATTGGCGGTGAGCAGTTCTTC. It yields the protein CASSVGFGIGGEQFF.

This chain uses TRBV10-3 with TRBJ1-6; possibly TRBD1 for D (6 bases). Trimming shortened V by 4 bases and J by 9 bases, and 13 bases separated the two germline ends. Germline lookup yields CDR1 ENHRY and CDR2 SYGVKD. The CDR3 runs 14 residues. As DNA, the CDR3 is TGTGCCATCAGTGGGACAGACCACGGTTCACCCCTCCACTTT. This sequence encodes CAISGTDHGSPLHF.

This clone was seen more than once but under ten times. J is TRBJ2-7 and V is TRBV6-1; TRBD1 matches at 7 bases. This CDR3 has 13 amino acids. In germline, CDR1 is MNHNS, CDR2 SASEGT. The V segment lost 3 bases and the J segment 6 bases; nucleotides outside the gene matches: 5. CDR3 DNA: TGTGCCAGCAGTGACGACAGGGTCGGCGAGCAGTACTTC. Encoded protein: CASSDDRVGEQYF.

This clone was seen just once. The CDR3 here is CASSLRPGTGTDTQYF. The CDR3 DNA reads TGTGCCAGCAGCCTCCGTCCTGGGACAGGGACAGATACGCAGTATTTT. This sequence joins TRBV11-1 and TRBJ2-3; TRBD1 aligns across 9 bases. Trimming removed 5 bases from V and 3 bases from J; junction bases left unmatched: 9. CDR3 length: 16 residues. Germline CDR1 and CDR2: SGHAT and FQDESV (reference sequence).

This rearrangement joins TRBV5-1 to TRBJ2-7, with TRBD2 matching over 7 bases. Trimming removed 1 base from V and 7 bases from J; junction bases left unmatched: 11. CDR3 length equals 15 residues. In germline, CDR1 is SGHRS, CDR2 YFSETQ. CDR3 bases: TGCGCCAGCAGCTTGCGAGCTAGCGGACCGGGGGAGCAGTACTTC. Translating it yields CASSLRASGPGEQYF.